This T cell receptor (beta chain) comes out of a study of cytomegalovirus exposure and HLA in healthy donors. Notes on the study in general: The study listed under 200 cytomegalovirus-associated TCR beta chains.

Remarks on this clone: Its antigen is currently unknown.

This CDR3 contains 17 residues. Germline loops: CDR1 MNHNS, CDR2 SASEGT. Losses at the gene ends were 2 bases for V and 8 bases for J; bases not matched to a gene: 10. The PCR used 60 Vbeta and 13 Jbeta primers. Sequencing was performed with immunoSEQ multiplex PCR; in TCRdb, only in-frame clones are kept and a portion is missing. Among about 210,000 clones, about nine tenths were seen once, and the ten largest hold around 0.99%. The sequence was obtained from a boy aged 2 to 10 in good health and CMV-seronegative. The chain uses TRBV6-1 and TRBJ2-3; 13 nucleotides align to TRBD2. The material sequenced was PBMCs. The CDR3 sequence is CASSETTSGGARVTQYF. As DNA, the CDR3 is TGTGCCAGCAGTGAAACTACTAGCGGGGGGGCCCGTGTTACGCAGTATTTT.